This T cell receptor beta chain came from a study of blood T cell repertoires in COVID-19. Across the study: Italy, Spain and the United States were the sources of the convalescent and acute COVID-19 samples. T cells, B-cell-depleted T cells, or PBMCs provided the cDNA or gDNA that served as material.

Trimming removed 3 bases from V and 4 bases from J; junction bases left unmatched: 5. Germline V gene sequence: CDR1 LGHDT, CDR2 YNNKEL (reference sequence). The CDR3 is 15 amino acids. In the study's own analysis: Reference gene primer amplification yielded estimated nucleated cell counts. Profiling relied on immunoSEQ multiplex PCR, and the TCRdb table lists in-frame clones only, not all of them. Clonal size and the V and J genes are those of that table, whereas D and trimming came from the DNA. The table lists some 200,000 clones, roughly 80% of them singletons. Sequencing was done on a sample of peripheral blood. The chain recombines TRBV3-1 (or the pseudogene TRBV3-2) with TRBJ1-3; 8 bases are a match to TRBD1. The receptor was isolated from a man aged 25-45 years with active or convalescent COVID-19. CDR3 residues: CASSHPGQDGNTIYF. The CDR3 bases are TGTGCCAGCAGCCACCCGGGACAGGACGGAAACACCATATATTTT.